This record concerns one T cell receptor beta chain sequence. This sample is part of a study of T cell changes during pregnancy in multiple sclerosis. Clones were read by immunoSEQ multiplex PCR, and TCRdb kept only the in-frame ones, dropping some. This sample carries approximately 70,000 clones, 91% of them seen once, and the ten largest clones take less than 0.85%. V was clipped by 9 bases and J by 6 bases, with 14 bases between them. Germline CDR1 and CDR2: LNHDA and SQIVND (reference sequence). The CDR3 contains 13 residues. The rearrangement links TRBV19 to TRBJ2-2, with D perhaps TRBD2 (6 bases). The receptor comes from a female donor in good health, enrolled as a control in a pregnancy study. The sample was peripheral blood, taken in the third trimester of pregnancy. CDR3 amino acids: CARLAPAPGELFF. The CDR3 DNA reads TGTGCCAGGCTAGCGCCAGCACCCGGGGAGCTGTTTTTT.